The T cell receptor beta chain under discussion was sequenced for a study of T cell responses to AZD1222 COVID-19 vaccine. Overall study context: Second doses that came at about 4 or about 12 weeks were put together.

General observations from the study: The donors showed a predominance of white British ancestry and of females, with possible underestimation of clonal diversity. No day 14 peak samples; only post-peak repertoires were characterized.

The protocol was immunoSEQ multiplex PCR, while the TCRdb copy is restricted to in-frame clones and leaves out a portion. The sample includes about 140,000 clones, around 89% of them seen just once. On this clone: Antigen unknown.

The TCR originated in an adult in good health. The material was peripheral blood, obtained on day 0 of AZD1222 vaccination.

The CDR3 region is CASGLGGFEAFF. The CDR3 bases are TGTGCTAGTGGTCTTGGCGGGTTTGAAGCTTTCTTT. The chain has TRBV12-5 and TRBJ1-1; D is unclear. The CDR3 length is 12 residues. V shed 5 bases and J shed 7 bases, with 11 bases lying between them. Germline loops: CDR1 LGHNT, CDR2 FRNRAP.